The 15 T cell receptor beta chains reported below all come from one sample, sequenced in a study of T cells in localized non-small cell lung cancer. Method: immunoSEQ multiplex PCR; TCRdb's copy keeps in-frame clones and lacks some. The sample consists of approximately 1,100 clones, roughly 21% of them appearing once. Source: normal lung tissue next to the tumor, taken before any cancer treatment. The receptors derive from a male donor aged 60 or older with stage I lung adenocarcinoma.

This clone showed up just a few times. This chain's CDR3 is CASNSGAVYEQYF. The CDR3 nucleotides are TGTGCCAGCAATAGCGGAGCGGTCTACGAGCAGTACTTC. The chain couples TRBV9 to TRBJ2-7; D may be TRBD2 (6 bases). V lost 6 bases and J lost 3, with 13 bases in between. The V gene's germline CDR1 is SGDLS and CDR2 YYNGEE. The CDR3 has 13 amino acids.

The gene calls are TRBV19 and TRBJ2-7, with D unclear. The CDR3 sequence is 12 residues long. Trimming removed 4 bases from V and 9 bases from J, with 13 bases in between. Germline V gene data show CDR1 as LNHDA and CDR2 as SQIVND (reference sequence). The CDR3: CASSTPRTRQYF. The DNA for the CDR3 is TGTGCCAGTAGTACCCCTCGGACGCGGCAGTACTTC.

The chain uses TRBV18 and TRBJ2-2; D perhaps matches TRBD1 (6 bases). This CDR3 has 18 amino acids. V lost 4 bases and J 3 bases, leaving 21 bases between the germline ends. From germline, CDR1 is KGHSH and CDR2 LQKENI. The CDR3 sequence is CASSRMVGGDIYTGELFF. The CDR3 coding sequence is TGTGCCAGCTCACGTATGGTAGGGGGTGACATCTACACCGGGGAGCTGTTTTTT.

The chain uses TRBV5-1 and TRBJ1-3; no clear D. Germline V gene lookup returns CDR1 SGHRS and CDR2 YFSETQ. Between the trimmed V and J ends, which lost 1 base and 0 bases, there was a span of 11 bases. This CDR3 region has 16 residues. The CDR3 region is CASSLLGFNSGNTIYF. The CDR3 bases are TGCGCCAGCAGCTTGTTGGGATTTAACTCTGGAAACACCATATATTTT. The variable domain in full, with the rest retrieved from reference TRBV5-1 and TRBJ1-3, is KAGVTQTPRYLIKTRGQQVTLSCSPISGHRSVSWYQQTPGQGLQFLFEYFSETQRNKGNFPGRFSGRQFSNSRSEMNVSTLELGDSALYLCASSLLGFNSGNTIYFGEGSWLTVV.

This clone rates as large (0.1 to 1%). The rearrangement joins TRBV6-8 to TRBJ2-5; 9 nucleotides match TRBD2. This CDR3 is built from 16 residues. After removal of 5 bases from V and 2 bases from J, the junction contained 9 bases not matched to a gene. Germline-derived CDR1 and CDR2 are MNHGY and SAAAGT. This chain's CDR3 is CASSGATSGKQETQYF. CDR3 nucleotides: TGTGCCAGCAGTGGAGCGACTAGCGGAAAACAAGAGACCCAGTACTTC.

The rearrangement links TRBV15 to TRBJ1-5; a possible D gene is TRBD1 (6 bases). The CDR3 has 15 amino acids. The V gene lost 0 bases and the J gene lost 10 bases, with 16 bases spanning the gap. Germline V gene data show CDR1 as LNHNV and CDR2 as YYDKDF (reference sequence). The chain's CDR3 is CATSRDRGGGTPQHF. The CDR3 DNA reads as TGTGCCACCAGCAGAGATCGGGGAGGGGGTACCCCCCAGCATTTT. Looking up the rest from reference TRBV15 and TRBJ1-5 gives the full variable domain: DAMVIQNPRYQVTQFGKPVTLSCSQTLNHNVMYWYQQKSSQAPKLLFHYYDKDFNNEADTPDNFQSRRPNTSFCFLDIRSPGLGDTAMYLCATSRDRGGGTPQHFGDGTRLSIL.

The chain employs TRBV5-1 and TRBJ1-3; no reliable D call. The V end lost 3 bases, the J end lost 0 bases, and 7 bases lay between the germline ends. CDR3 size: 14 residues. The germline V gene has CDR1 SGHRS and CDR2 YFSETQ. The CDR3 DNA is TGCGCCAGCAGCTCCGACCCCTCTGGAAACACCATATATTTT. Translation gives CASSSDPSGNTIYF. The whole variable domain, remainder taken from reference TRBV5-1 and TRBJ1-3, is KAGVTQTPRYLIKTRGQQVTLSCSPISGHRSVSWYQQTPGQGLQFLFEYFSETQRNKGNFPGRFSGRQFSNSRSEMNVSTLELGDSALYLCASSSDPSGNTIYFGEGSWLTVV.

The count of this clone is one. V and J are TRBV18 and TRBJ2-3, with D unresolved. V dropped 2 bases and J dropped 10 bases, with 10 bases sitting between them. Per germline, CDR1 KGHSH and CDR2 LQKENI. The CDR3 is 12 amino acids. The CDR3 reads CASSPYEVAQYF. The DNA of the CDR3 is TGTGCCAGCTCACCATATGAGGTGGCGCAGTATTTT.

Sample share makes this clone hyperexpanded. The chain has TRBV9 and TRBJ2-2, with 8 bases identical to TRBD2. This CDR3 spans 16 amino acids. Trimming cost V 4 bases and J 6 bases; bases outside gene matches: 11. Germline V gene sequence: CDR1 SGDLS, CDR2 YYNGEE. CDR3 residues: CASSMSSGSIAGELFF. CDR3 bases: TGTGCCAGCAGCATGTCCAGCGGGAGTATCGCCGGGGAGCTGTTTTTT.

The V gene is TRBV9, the J gene TRBJ1-3; D remains unclear. The V and J ends lost 7 bases and 4 bases respectively, with 9 bases between them. The germline V gene encodes CDR1 SGDLS and CDR2 YYNGEE. CDR3 length: 12 residues. CDR3 residues: CASVGLGNTIYF. CDR3 in DNA: TGTGCCAGCGTCGGTCTCGGAAACACCATATATTTT.

The V and J genes are TRBV2 and TRBJ1-2; D is uncertain. V was cut by 3 bases and J by 2 bases, with 7 bases left in between. Germline lookup yields CDR1 SNHLY and CDR2 FYNNEI. The CDR3 sequence is 13 residues long. CDR3 in DNA: TGTGCCAGCAGTGACGAAGGGAACTATGGCTACACCTTC. It codes for CASSDEGNYGYTF.

The CDR3 reads CASSEGNRGIYEQYF. The DNA of the CDR3 is TGTGCCAGCAGTGAGGGAAACAGGGGAATTTACGAGCAGTACTTC. V and J are TRBV25-1 and TRBJ2-7, with TRBD1 matching over 7 bases. Germline V CDR1 and CDR2: MGHDK, SYGVNS. This CDR3 comprises 15 residues. After removal of 3 bases from V and 4 bases from J, the junction contained 9 bases not matched to a gene.

The gene calls are TRBV14 and TRBJ2-1, with D possibly matching TRBD1 (6 bases). This CDR3 is 13 amino acids long. Per the germline V gene, CDR1 is SGHDN and CDR2 is FVKESK. Trimming took off 4 bases at V and 7 bases at J, with 11 bases between the two ends. The CDR3 is CASSPQGTNEQFF. DNA of the CDR3: TGTGCCAGCAGCCCACAGGGTACAAATGAGCAGTTCTTC.

V usage is TRBV29-1 and J usage is TRBJ2-1; D perhaps matches TRBD2 (6 bases). Trimming left V 3 bases short and J 0 bases short, with 6 bases between. The CDR3 totals 13 residues. From germline, CDR1 is SQVTM and CDR2 ANQGSEA. CDR3: CSVDGGSYNEQFF. The CDR3 DNA follows: TGCAGCGTTGACGGGGGCTCCTACAATGAGCAGTTCTTC.

This clone was seen more than once but under ten times. The chain links TRBV14 to TRBJ2-1; D not resolved. Trimming pared 0 bases from V and 8 bases from J, leaving 11 bases between. Germline lookup yields CDR1 SGHDN and CDR2 FVKESK. This CDR3 has 14 residues. CDR3 nucleotides: TGTGCCAGCAGCCAAGATCTGACTGACTATGAGCAGTTCTTC. Translating gives CASSQDLTDYEQFF.